The clone carrying this T cell receptor beta chain has a count of ten or more. Its specificity is not known. The data originate from a study of Graves' ophthalmopathy and Graves' hyperthyroidism. Moderate-to-severe activity, CAS ≥3, NOSPECS ≥4 and a duration under 3 months were seen in donors with ophthalmopathy. Uncontrolled infections, other autoimmune diseases, pregnancy or lactation barred patients from enrollment. The authors used Ficoll-Paque density gradient centrifugation to separate PBMCs. The input was approximately 10 ml of fresh peripheral blood. Using RNA transcripts, the TCR beta CDR3 regions were amplified. HTBI primers primed a first-round RT-PCR, and a second-round multiplex PCR followed. TCRdb independently ran MiXCR on the multiplex PCR reads; one entry per CDR3 protein. The sample includes under 350,000 distinct CDR3 sequences, roughly a sixth of them seen just once. Points from the study as a whole: Most expanded clonotypes from thyroid (those above 0.001 frequency) were also found in blood.

With 8 bases clipped from V and 6 bases from J, the junction kept 9 bases outside the gene matches. The CDR3 is made up of 13 amino acids. Germline values: CDR1 DFQATT, CDR2 SNEGSKA (reference sequence). The V and J genes are TRBV20-1 and TRBJ2-7; 11 bases match TRBD1. The specimen was peripheral blood. The source is an adult man with Graves' ophthalmopathy. The CDR3 region is CSLLGQGAGEQYF. The CDR3 nucleotides read TGCAGTCTTCTAGGACAGGGGGCTGGCGAGCAGTACTTC.